Listed here are 9 T cell receptor beta chains from one sample, sequenced in a study of blood T cell repertoires in COVID-19. Assay used: immunoSEQ multiplex PCR; TCRdb lists only in-frame clones, some missing. Among about 400,000 clones listed, 70% to 90% were seen once. The specimen was peripheral blood. These TCRs come from a man aged 35-49 years with acute or convalescent COVID-19.

The chain employs TRBV27 and TRBJ1-3; 10 nucleotides match TRBD1. CDR3 length: 16 amino acids. CDR1 MNHEY and CDR2 SMNVEV come from the germline V gene (reference sequence). V was clipped by 1 base and J by 0 bases; unmatched bases: 0. The CDR3, as DNA: TGTGCCAGCAGTTTATGGACAGGGGGCTCTGGAAACACCATATATTTT. The encoded protein is CASSLWTGGSGNTIYF.

This clone has only one observation. The chain's CDR3 is CASSGGTGIGSQHF. The CDR3 region has the DNA TGTGCCAGCAGTGGTGGGACAGGGATAGGTTCCCAGCATTTT. The chain couples TRBV27 to TRBJ1-5, with 9 bases aligning to TRBD1. Germline V gene sequence: CDR1 MNHEY, CDR2 SMNVEV (reference sequence). The CDR3 runs 14 residues. V lost 5 bases to trimming and J lost 11 bases; unmatched junction nucleotides: 10.

The genes are TRBV3-1 (or the pseudogene TRBV3-2) and TRBJ2-7, with D uncertain. Deletions cut 0 bases from V and 0 bases from J, with 15 bases between. The germline CDR1 and CDR2 sequences are LGHDT and YNNKEL (reference sequence). This CDR3 contains 17 residues. The CDR3 here is CASSQDLGATTSYEQYF. The CDR3, as DNA: TGTGCCAGCAGCCAAGATCTTGGAGCCACTACCTCCTACGAGCAGTACTTC.

The CDR3 spells CASSSLFRTRSDNEQFF. CDR3 nucleotide sequence: TGTGCCAGCAGCTCCCTATTCAGGACTAGGAGTGACAATGAGCAGTTCTTC. This chain uses TRBV5-8 with TRBJ2-1; TRBD2 agrees at 7 bases. The V gene's germline CDR1 is SGHTS and CDR2 YDEGEE. The CDR3 is made up of 17 amino acids. V was pared by 3 bases and J by 5 bases, with 14 bases of the junction left unmatched. The full variable domain, completed using reference TRBV5-8 and TRBJ2-1, is EAGVTQSPTHLIKTRGQQATLRCSPISGHTSVYWYQQALGLGLQFLLWYDEGEERNRGNFPPRFSGRQFPNYSSELNVNALELEDSALYLCASSSLFRTRSDNEQFFGPGTRLTVL.

The chain links TRBV12-3 or TRBV12-4 to TRBJ2-7; TRBD2 agrees at 8 bases. With 5 bases clipped from V and 2 bases from J, the junction kept 2 bases outside the gene matches. This CDR3 region has 13 residues. The CDR3 DNA is TGTGCCAGCAGTATGGGACTAGCCTACGAGCAGTACTTC. Amino acid sequence: CASSMGLAYEQYF.

This sequence joins TRBV12-3 or TRBV12-4 and TRBJ2-1; D might be TRBD2 (6 bases). V was clipped by 3 bases and J by 9 bases, with 9 bases between them. This CDR3 has 12 residues. The CDR3 loop reads CASSLGGTEQFF. CDR3 DNA: TGTGCCAGCAGTTTGGGGGGAACTGAGCAGTTCTTC.

This clone was counted only a few times. The chain recombines TRBV29-1 with TRBJ1-1; D is unresolved. The CDR3 totals 11 residues. Per the germline V gene, CDR1 is SQVTM and CDR2 is ANQGSEA. V lost 6 bases, J lost 1 base, and 6 bases lay in between. The CDR3 loop reads CSVHKNTEAFF. The DNA of the CDR3 is TGCAGCGTACACAAGAACACTGAAGCTTTCTTT.

This clone was observed a few times. The J gene is TRBJ1-1, the V gene TRBV6-4; D is ambiguous. V was clipped by 4 bases and J by 1 base, with 10 bases between them. The CDR3 totals 14 residues. Germline V CDR1 and CDR2: MRHNA, SNTAGT. For the CDR3, the DNA is TGTGCCAGCAGTGGCTCTCCCGGGAACACTGAAGCTTTCTTT. It yields the protein CASSGSPGNTEAFF.

This chain uses TRBV9 with TRBJ2-1; 7 nucleotides match TRBD1. Germline values: CDR1 SGDLS, CDR2 YYNGEE. V shed 3 bases and J 7 bases; nucleotides not matched to a gene: 7. The CDR3 is 14 residues long. The CDR3 protein is CASSAADRRNEQFF. CDR3 nucleotides: TGTGCCAGCAGCGCTGCGGACAGGAGAAATGAGCAGTTCTTC.